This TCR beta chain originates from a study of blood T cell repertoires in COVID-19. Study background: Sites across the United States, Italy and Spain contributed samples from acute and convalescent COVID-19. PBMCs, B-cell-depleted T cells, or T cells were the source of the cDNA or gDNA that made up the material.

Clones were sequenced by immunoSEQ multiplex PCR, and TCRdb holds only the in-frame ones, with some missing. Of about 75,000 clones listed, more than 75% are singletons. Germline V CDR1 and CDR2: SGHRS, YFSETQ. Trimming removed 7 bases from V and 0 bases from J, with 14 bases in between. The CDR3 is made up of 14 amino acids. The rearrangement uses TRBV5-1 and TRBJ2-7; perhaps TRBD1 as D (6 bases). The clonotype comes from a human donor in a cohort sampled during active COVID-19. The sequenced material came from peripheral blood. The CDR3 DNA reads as TGCGCCAGCGGAATACAGGGAAGCTCCTACGAGCAGTACTTC. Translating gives CASGIQGSSYEQYF.